This T cell receptor beta chain was sequenced for a study of blood T cell repertoires in COVID-19. In the original processing: Amplified reference gene primers provided the basis for estimating nucleated cell counts. Repertoires were generated with immunoSEQ multiplex PCR, while TCRdb's copy carries only in-frame clones and drops some. V and J calls and clone size are given by that table; D and trimming were obtained from the DNA. The repertoire includes 25,000 to 35,000 clones, about 91% of them detected once, and 16% sits in the top ten. This clone came up once. CDR1 is MNHNY and CDR2 is SVGAGI in the germline V gene (reference sequence). The CDR3 sequence is 16 residues long. Trimming took 0 bases from V and 1 from J; bases not matched to a gene: 4.

The genes are TRBV6-6 and TRBJ2-3; 7 bases match TRBD2. The sample was peripheral blood. This clonotype was obtained from a human donor with active COVID-19. The donor label of this sample is uncertain. The CDR3 reads CASSYSPGGGTDTQYF. The CDR3 DNA is TGTGCCAGCAGTTACTCGCCGGGAGGAGGCACAGATACGCAGTATTTT.